Presented here are 6 T cell receptor beta chains from one specimen sequenced in a study of human T cells and chemical hapten exposure (dated by TCRdb to the early 2020s). Receptor libraries were prepared by RACE. The listed sequencing device is NextSeq 500. Using fastp at Q25 and MiXCR, TCRdb reprocessed the public reads and kept productive beta chains. Identical CDR3 proteins give one entry, which carries the most common genes and DNA. Within this sample are roughly 70,000 distinct CDR3 sequences, with more than 8% of them counted one time only. The top ten hold more than 2.5% of the sample. The time point label, read with the paper, signifies: patch test 1, 2 weeks after DPC sensitization. The treatment or condition label here, explained by the study, means: therapeutic diphenylcyclopropenone sensitization with weekly scalp DPC. Sequences were derived from whole blood, sampled in connection with sensitization to the hapten diphenylcyclopropenone (DPC). These receptors came from a middle-aged woman with alopecia areata. Some clones in this sample may be carry-over from other donors' samples.

With regard to this clonotype: Being one base from a much bigger clone, this may be a read error. The chain combines TRBV20-1 with TRBJ1-2; D ambiguous. CDR3 length equals 13 residues. Germline CDR1 DFQATT, CDR2 SNEGSKA (reference sequence). Trimming pared 5 bases from V and 7 bases from J, leaving 17 bases between. This CDR3 reads CSAHMTPMFGYTF. Here the CDR3 DNA reads TGCAGTGCTCACATGACACCTATGTTTGGCTACACCTTC.

This clonotype was observed at least ten times. V is TRBV6-2 or TRBV6-3 and J is TRBJ2-7; D possibly corresponds to TRBD1 (6 bases). The CDR3 covers 13 residues. Germline-derived CDR1 and CDR2 are MNHEY and SVGEGT. V lost 6 bases and J lost 6, with 15 bases in between. CDR3 bases: TGTGCCAGCAGCCACCAGGGACACCTCGAGCAGTACTTC. Its protein product is CASSHQGHLEQYF.

This clonotype was seen ten or more times. The rearrangement joins TRBV11-3 to TRBJ1-1; D possibly corresponds to TRBD1 (6 bases). CDR3 size: 12 residues. Germline V gives CDR1 SGHNT, CDR2 YENEEA. V was trimmed by 6 bases and J by 4 bases, leaving 9 bases between them. The CDR3 region is CASSGDTTEAFF. In DNA form, the CDR3 reads TGTGCCAGCAGTGGGGACACCACTGAAGCTTTCTTT.

The chain joins TRBV6-1 to TRBJ1-2; D perhaps matches TRBD1 (6 bases). Per germline, CDR1 MNHNS and CDR2 SASEGT. The CDR3 is made up of 12 amino acids. V gave up 7 bases and J gave up 8 bases, with 14 bases separating them. Written as DNA, the CDR3 is TGTGCCAGCAATCCAGGGGCGGAAGGCTACACCTTC. This encodes CASNPGAEGYTF.

This chain connects TRBV4-1 to TRBJ2-1; possibly TRBD2 for D (5 bases). This CDR3 has 16 amino acids. The V end lost 0 bases, the J end lost 0 bases, and 9 bases lay between the germline ends. Germline CDR1 and CDR2: MGHRA and YSYEKL. CDR3 bases: TGCGCCAGCAGCCAAGAGCTAGCAGGCTCCTACAATGAGCAGTTCTTC. This translates into CASSQELAGSYNEQFF.

This chain uses TRBV6-2 or TRBV6-3 with TRBJ1-4; D unclear. V was pared by 0 bases and J by 10 bases, with 12 bases between. Germline V gene lookup returns CDR1 MNHEY and CDR2 SVGEGT. This CDR3 contains 14 residues. The CDR3 reads CASSYSKPERKLFF. The CDR3 coding sequence is TGTGCCAGCAGTTACTCGAAGCCGGAAAGAAAACTGTTTTTT.